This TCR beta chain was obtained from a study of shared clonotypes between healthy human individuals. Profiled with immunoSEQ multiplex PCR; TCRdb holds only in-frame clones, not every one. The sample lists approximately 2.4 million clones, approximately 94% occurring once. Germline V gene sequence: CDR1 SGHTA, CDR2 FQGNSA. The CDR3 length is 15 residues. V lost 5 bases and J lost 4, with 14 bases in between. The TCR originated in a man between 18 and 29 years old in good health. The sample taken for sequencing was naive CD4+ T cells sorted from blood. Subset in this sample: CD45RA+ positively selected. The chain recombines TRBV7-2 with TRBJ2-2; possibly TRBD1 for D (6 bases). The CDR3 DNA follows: TGTGCCAGCAGCCAGGGGATTAGAGGCACCGGGGAGCTGTTTTTT. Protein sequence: CASSQGIRGTGELFF.